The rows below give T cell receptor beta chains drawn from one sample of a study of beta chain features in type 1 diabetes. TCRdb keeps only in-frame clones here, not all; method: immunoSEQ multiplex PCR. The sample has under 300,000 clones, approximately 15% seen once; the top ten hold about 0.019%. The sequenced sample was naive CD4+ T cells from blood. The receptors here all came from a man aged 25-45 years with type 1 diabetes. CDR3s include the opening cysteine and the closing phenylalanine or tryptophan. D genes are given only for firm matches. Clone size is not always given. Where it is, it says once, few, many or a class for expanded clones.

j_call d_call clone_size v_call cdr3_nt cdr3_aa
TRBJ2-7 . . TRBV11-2 TGTGCCAGCAGCCCCGGGACACTCTCCTACGAGCAGTACTTC CASSPGTLSYEQYF
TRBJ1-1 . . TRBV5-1 TGCGCCAGCAGCTTTGGCACCTCGACAGTGAACACTGAAGCTTTCTTT CASSFGTSTVNTEAFF
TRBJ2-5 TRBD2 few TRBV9 TGTGCCAGCAGCGTTAGCGGGGGGGCCGTGGAGACCCAGTACTTC CASSVSGGAVETQYF
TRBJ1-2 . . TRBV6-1 TGTGCCTCCCAACAGGTTGGCTACACCTTC CASQQVGYTF
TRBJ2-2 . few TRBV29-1 TGCAGCGCCCAAGGGGATTTTAGCACCGGGGAGCTGTTTTTT CSAQGDFSTGELFF
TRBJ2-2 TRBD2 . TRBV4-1 TGCGCCAGCAGCCAAGCGACTAGCGGAAACACCGGGGAGCTGTTTTTT CASSQATSGNTGELFF
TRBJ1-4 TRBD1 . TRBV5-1 TGCGCCAGCAGCTCTATGACAGGGATGGATGAAAAACTGTTTTTT CASSSMTGMDEKLFF
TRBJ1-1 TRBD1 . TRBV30 TGTGCCGGGGGGACAGGAATGAACACTGAAGCTTTCTTT CAGGTGMNTEAFF
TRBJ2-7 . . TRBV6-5 TGTGCCAGCAGTTACTCGATACTTGACAGTGGCCGCGAGCAGTACTTC CASSYSILDSGREQYF
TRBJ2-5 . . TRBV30 TGTGCCTGGGGCCGGCGGGGGCCTCAAGAGACCCAGTACTTC CAWGRRGPQETQYF
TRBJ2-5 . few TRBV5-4 TGTGCCAGCAGCTTGGAAAGCGTTCAAGAGACCCAGTACTTC CASSLESVQETQYF
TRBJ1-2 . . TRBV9 TGTGCCAGCAGCGTAGGTAGCGGCTACACCTTC CASSVGSGYTF
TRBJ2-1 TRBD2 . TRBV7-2 TGTGCCAGCAGCTTAGGACTAGCGGGGGGTTCGTTCTTC CASSLGLAGGSFF
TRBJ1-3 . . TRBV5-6 TGTGCCAGCAGCGAGACAGGACGTCACTCTGGAAACACCATATATTTT CASSETGRHSGNTIYF
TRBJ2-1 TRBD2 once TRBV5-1 TGCGCCAGCAGCTCGCCTGGGACTAGGGGCAATGAGCAGTTCTTC CASSSPGTRGNEQFF
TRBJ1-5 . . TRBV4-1 TGCGCCAGCAGCCTTAGCGTTGGACAGCCCGATCAGCCCCAGCATTTT CASSLSVGQPDQPQHF
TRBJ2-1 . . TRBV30 TGTGCCTGGAGTGTAGGGACATACAATGAGCAGTTCTTC CAWSVGTYNEQFF
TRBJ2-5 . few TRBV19 TGTGCCAGTACCGACACTAGTTGGGAGACCCAGTACTTC CASTDTSWETQYF
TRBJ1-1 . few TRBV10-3 TGTGCCATCAGTGAGACAGGTTACACTGAAGCTTTCTTT CAISETGYTEAFF
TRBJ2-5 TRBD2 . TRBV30 TGTGCCTGGAGGCTAGCGGGAGCGAGGACCCAGTACTTC CAWRLAGARTQYF
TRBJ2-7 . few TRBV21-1 TGTGCCAGCAGCAAAGCGGGTCCCGGGGTTCGTTGCGAGCAGTACTTC CASSKAGPGVRCEQYF
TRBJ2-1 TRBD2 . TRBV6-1 TGTGCCAGCAGTGAAATGGCGGGGGTCGGTTACAATGAGCAGTTCTTC CASSEMAGVGYNEQFF
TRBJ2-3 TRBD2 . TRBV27 TGTGCCAGCAGTCCCCAAGGCGGGAGGGAAGATACGCAGTATTTT CASSPQGGREDTQYF
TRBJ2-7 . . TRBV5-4 TGTGCCAGCAGCCCGGGCGGCGGAGGCTACGAGCAGTACTTC CASSPGGGGYEQYF
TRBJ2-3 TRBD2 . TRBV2 TGTGCCAGCAGACACCGACTAGCGGGAGGGCCTCGGGATACGCAGTATTTT CASRHRLAGGPRDTQYF
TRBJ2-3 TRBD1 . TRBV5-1 TGCGCCAGCAGCTTAGGACAGGGGGAGACAGATACGCAGTATTTT CASSLGQGETDTQYF
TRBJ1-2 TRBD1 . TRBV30 TGTGCCTGGAGTACGGCAGGGGGCGGGAAGACCTTC CAWSTAGGGKTF
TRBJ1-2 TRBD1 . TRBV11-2 TGTGCCAGCAGCTTAACCCCGACAGGGAACTATGGCTACACCTTC CASSLTPTGNYGYTF
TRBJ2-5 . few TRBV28 TGTGCCAGCAGTTCCCATCAGACAGGAGGAGAGACCCAGTACTTC CASSSHQTGGETQYF
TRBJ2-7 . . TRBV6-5 TGTGCCAGCAGTCAGCGCCCTGAGGGTTCCTACGAGCAGTACTTC CASSQRPEGSYEQYF
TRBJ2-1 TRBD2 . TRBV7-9 TGTGCCAGCAGCTCCAGCTTGCGGGGGGAGGTCCGGGTTGAGCAGTTCTTC CASSSSLRGEVRVEQFF
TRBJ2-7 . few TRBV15 TGTGCCACCAGCAGAGATCGAGTAGCCGGTTCCCCCTACGAGCAGTACTTC CATSRDRVAGSPYEQYF
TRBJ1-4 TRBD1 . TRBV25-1 TGTGCCAGCAGTGGGGGACAGGTGGATGAAAAACTGTTTTTT CASSGGQVDEKLFF
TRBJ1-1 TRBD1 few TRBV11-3 TGTGCCAGCAGCGGGACAGGGGGTGCTGAAGCTTTCTTT CASSGTGGAEAFF
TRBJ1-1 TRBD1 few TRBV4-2 TGTGCCAGCAGCTCCCGACAGGGCATGGGGACTGAAGCTTTCTTT CASSSRQGMGTEAFF
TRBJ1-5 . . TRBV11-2 TGTGCCAGCAGCTTGAGAGGGGGTCAGCCCCAGCATTTT CASSLRGGQPQHF
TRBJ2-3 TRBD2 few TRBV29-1 TGCAGCGTGCGACTAGCGGGAGCAGATACGCAGTATTTT CSVRLAGADTQYF
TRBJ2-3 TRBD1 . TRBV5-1 TGCGCCAGCAGCTTCCGGGACAGCCTTACCCGCACAGATACGCAGTATTTT CASSFRDSLTRTDTQYF
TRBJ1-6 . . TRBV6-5 TGTGCCAGCAGTTCCCAGGTCGGTTCACCCCTCCACTTT CASSSQVGSPLHF
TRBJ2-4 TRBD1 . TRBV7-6 TGTGCCAGCAGCTTATCCCAACCTGGACAGGCGTTAGCCAAAAACATTCAGTACTTC CASSLSQPGQALAKNIQYF
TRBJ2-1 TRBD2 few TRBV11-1 TGTGCCAGCAGCTTGTCGGCGGGAGAAACCTACAATGAGCAGTTCTTC CASSLSAGETYNEQFF
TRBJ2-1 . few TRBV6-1 TGTGCCAGCAGTGGGGCGCTCGGGGAGTTAAACAATGAGCAGTTCTTC CASSGALGELNNEQFF
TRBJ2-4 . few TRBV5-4 TGTGCCAGCAGCTTGGGGGCGCTGGAAAACATTCAGTACTTC CASSLGALENIQYF
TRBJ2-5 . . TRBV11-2 TGTGCCAGCAGCTCCCCAGGGTATTGGGAAGAGACCCAGTACTTC CASSSPGYWEETQYF
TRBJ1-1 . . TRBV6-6 TGTGCCAGTCAGGGATCGGCGGCTTTCTTT CASQGSAAFF
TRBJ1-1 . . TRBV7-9 TGTGCCAGCAGCTACTTTGAATACACTGAAGCTTTCTTT CASSYFEYTEAFF
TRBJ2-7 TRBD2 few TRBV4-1 TGCGCCAGCAGCCATCCCCGTAGCGGGAGGATCTCCTACGAGCAGTACTTC CASSHPRSGRISYEQYF
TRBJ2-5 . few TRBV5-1 TGCGCCAGCAGCAACGGACAGCCTGGGGAGACCCAGTACTTC CASSNGQPGETQYF
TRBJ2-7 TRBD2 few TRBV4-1 TGCGCCAGCAGCCACCCCCCTCGTCTAGCGGGGGCCGCCTACGAGCAGTACTTC CASSHPPRLAGAAYEQYF
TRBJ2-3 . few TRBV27 TGTGCCAGCAGGGGGCTGGTCACAGATACGCAGTATTTT CASRGLVTDTQYF
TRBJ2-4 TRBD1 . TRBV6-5 TGTGCCAGCAGAGACAGGGTATTTGACATTCAGTACTTC CASRDRVFDIQYF
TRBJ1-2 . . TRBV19 TGTGCCAGTAGTTTTACGACAGGAGCTTATGGCTACACCTTC CASSFTTGAYGYTF
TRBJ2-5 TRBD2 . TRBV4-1 TGCGCCAGCAGCACCATAGCGGGGGGCCCGGAGACCCAGTACTTC CASSTIAGGPETQYF
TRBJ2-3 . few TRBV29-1 TGCAGCGTTGGGCGGTTAGCGGATACCACAGATACGCAGTATTTT CSVGRLADTTDTQYF
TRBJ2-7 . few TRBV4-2 TGTGCCAGCAGCCAAGTGGGCGCCTTCGAGCAGTACTTC CASSQVGAFEQYF
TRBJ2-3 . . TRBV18 TGTGCCAGCTCACTGACTAGCACAGATACGCAGTATTTT CASSLTSTDTQYF
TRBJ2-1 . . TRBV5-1 TGCGCCAGCAGCCCCGGGGGTGCCACCTACAATGAGCAGTTCTTC CASSPGGATYNEQFF